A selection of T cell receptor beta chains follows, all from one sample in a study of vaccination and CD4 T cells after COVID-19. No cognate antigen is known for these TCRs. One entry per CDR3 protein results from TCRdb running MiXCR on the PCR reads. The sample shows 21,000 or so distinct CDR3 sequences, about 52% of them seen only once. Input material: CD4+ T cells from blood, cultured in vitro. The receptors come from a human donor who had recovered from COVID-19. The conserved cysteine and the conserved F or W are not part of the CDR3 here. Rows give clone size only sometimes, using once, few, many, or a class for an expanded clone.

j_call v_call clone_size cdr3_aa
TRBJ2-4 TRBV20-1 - SAPDPGTSGDIQY
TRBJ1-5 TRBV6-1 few ASGANRPQH
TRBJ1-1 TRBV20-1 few SASAAMNTEAF
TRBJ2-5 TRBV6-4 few ASSGDFQETQY
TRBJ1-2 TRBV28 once ANSRGGDYGYT
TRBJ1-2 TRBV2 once ASSEGVGYGYT
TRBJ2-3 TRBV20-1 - SARDWGYTQY
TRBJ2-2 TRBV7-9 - ASSLWRQVGVNTGELF
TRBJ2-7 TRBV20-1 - SASQLTSGAAEQY
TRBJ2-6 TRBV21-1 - ASSKGAGLTPGANVLT
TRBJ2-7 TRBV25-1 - ASRTSRATYEQY
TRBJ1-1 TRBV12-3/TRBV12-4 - ASSPTPGGGNTEAF
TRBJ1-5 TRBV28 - ASPPSPLPGQAAPLSNQPQH
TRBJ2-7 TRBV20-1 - SARVQGDRGNQY
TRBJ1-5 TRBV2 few ASRGGQGVSNQPQH
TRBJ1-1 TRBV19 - ASSTTTGGGTEAF
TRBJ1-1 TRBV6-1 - ASSRGGNTEAF
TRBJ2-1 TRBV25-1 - ASSSKREVEQF
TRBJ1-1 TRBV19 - ASSEGRGTEAF
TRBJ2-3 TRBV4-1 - ASSQRASGTDTQY
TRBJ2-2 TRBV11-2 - ASSRSGYGELF
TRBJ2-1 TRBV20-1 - SVLAGGNEQF
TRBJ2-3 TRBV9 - ASSVGLAGGHISTDTQY
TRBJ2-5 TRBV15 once AASRDWGAQETQY
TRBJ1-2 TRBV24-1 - ATSKEGSGYT
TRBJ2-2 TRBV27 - ASRGLAGGEDTGELF
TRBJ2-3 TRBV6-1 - ASSRTSGPTDTQY
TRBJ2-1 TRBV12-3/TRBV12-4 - ASSIAGGIANEQF
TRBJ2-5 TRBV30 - AWALEGETQY
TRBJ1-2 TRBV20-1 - SAWDRGDYGYT